These 7 T cell receptor beta chains originate from one sample sequenced in a study of T-cell memory formation after mild COVID-19. Each CDR3 protein is one row after TCRdb ran MiXCR on the 5' RACE reads. The data show around 300,000 distinct CDR3 sequences, roughly 15% seen once. Sequences were obtained from PBMCs or a T cell subset sorted from them (not recorded which). All receptors come from a man younger than 35 who had mild COVID-19 (a few samples of this study predate the infection). Cell type and time point are not known.

V usage is TRBV6-5 and J usage is TRBJ2-7; 11 bases match TRBD1. The V gene end was trimmed by 5 bases and the J gene end by 9 bases; junction bases not matched to a gene: 6. Germline CDR1 and CDR2: MNHEY and SVGAGI. The CDR3 runs to 13 residues. CDR3 region: CASSAGQGARQYV. The CDR3 nucleotides read TGTGCCAGCAGTGCCGGACAGGGGGCTAGGCAGTACGTC.

A few counts support this clonotype. The V gene is TRBV3-1, the J gene TRBJ2-5, with D possibly TRBD2 on 5 matching bases. The germline V and J ends were trimmed by 1 base and 0 bases, with 12 bases remaining between them. This CDR3 region has 16 residues. The germline CDR1 and CDR2 sequences are LGHDT and YNNKEL (reference sequence). The CDR3 region has the DNA TGTGCCAGCAGCCAAGTCGAGGGCGTAAACCAAGAGACCCAGTACTTC. Translation gives CASSQVEGVNQETQYF.

This clonotype was detected only a few times. This rearrangement joins TRBV5-1 to TRBJ1-3; tentative D call: TRBD1 (6 bases). Germline V lookup: CDR1 SGHRS, CDR2 YFSETQ. V was trimmed by 7 bases and J by 4 bases, leaving 6 bases between them. CDR3 length: 11 residues. The chain's CDR3 is CASGQGNTIYF. CDR3 DNA sequence: TGCGCCAGCGGACAGGGAAACACCATATATTTT.

Only a few counts were recorded for this clonotype. J is TRBJ2-4 and V is TRBV6-2 or TRBV6-3, with D perhaps TRBD1 (5 bases). Germline loops: CDR1 MNHEY, CDR2 SVGEGT. The CDR3 loop spans 13 amino acids. V lost 7 bases and J lost 6, with 13 bases in between. The chain's CDR3 is CASNLQGVNIQYF. In DNA form, the CDR3 reads TGTGCCAGCAATCTACAAGGGGTAAACATTCAGTACTTC.

The chain carries TRBV5-1 and TRBJ2-1; the D gene could be TRBD1 or TRBD2 (5 bases each). V was cut by 0 bases and J by 9 bases, with 10 bases left in between. Germline V gives CDR1 SGHRS, CDR2 YFSETQ. The CDR3 sequence is 13 residues long. The CDR3 DNA sequence: TGCGCCAGCAGCTTGGCCTGGGACGGTGAGCAGTTCTTC. This sequence encodes CASSLAWDGEQFF.

The table lists this clonotype with many counts. The chain uses TRBV3-2 and TRBJ2-3; TRBD2 is the table's D call, not checked against the DNA. TRBV3-2 is a pseudogene. CDR3 length: 17 amino acids. The CDR3 sequence is CASSQDPGGPSTDTQYF. CDR3 in DNA: TGTGCCAGCAGCCAAGATCCGGGGGGGCCCTCCACAGATACGCAGTATTTT.

This sequence joins TRBV20-1 and TRBJ1-1, with D perhaps TRBD1 (6 bases). Germline loops: CDR1 DFQATT, CDR2 SNEGSKA (reference sequence). This CDR3 comprises 13 residues. Trimming pared 6 bases from V and 1 base from J, leaving 12 bases between. For the CDR3, the DNA is TGCAGTGCAGCAGGGGAGGCGAACACTGAAGCTTTCTTT. The encoded protein is CSAAGEANTEAFF.